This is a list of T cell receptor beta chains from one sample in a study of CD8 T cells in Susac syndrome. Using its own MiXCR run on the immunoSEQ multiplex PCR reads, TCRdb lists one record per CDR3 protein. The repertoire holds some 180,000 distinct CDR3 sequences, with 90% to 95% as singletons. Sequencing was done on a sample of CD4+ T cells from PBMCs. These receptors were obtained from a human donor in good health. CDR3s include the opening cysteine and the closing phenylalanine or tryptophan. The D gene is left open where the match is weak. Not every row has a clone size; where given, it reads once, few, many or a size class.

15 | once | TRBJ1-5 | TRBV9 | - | CASSATGYSNQPQHF | TGTGCCAGCAGCGCCACAGGGTATAGCAATCAGCCCCAGCATTTT
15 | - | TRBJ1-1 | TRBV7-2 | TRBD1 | CASSLPGQKNTEAFF | TGTGCCAGCAGCTTGCCGGGACAGAAGAACACTGAAGCTTTCTTT
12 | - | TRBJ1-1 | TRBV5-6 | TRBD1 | CASSLLDREAFF | TGTGCCAGCAGCCTTTTGGACAGGGAAGCTTTCTTT
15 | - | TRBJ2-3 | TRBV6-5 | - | CASSYQGGSTDTQYF | TGTGCCAGCAGTTACCAGGGCGGAAGCACAGATACGCAGTATTTT
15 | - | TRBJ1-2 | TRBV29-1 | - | CSVEAGRGASPGYTF | TGCAGCGTTGAGGCCGGGCGGGGGGCCAGCCCCGGCTACACCTTC
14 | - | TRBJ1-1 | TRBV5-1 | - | CASSEGGVRTEAFF | TGCGCCAGCAGCGAGGGGGGGGTCAGGACTGAAGCTTTCTTT
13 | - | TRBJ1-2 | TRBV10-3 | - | CAISGGRVYGYTF | TGTGCCATCAGTGGGGGTCGCGTCTATGGCTACACCTTC
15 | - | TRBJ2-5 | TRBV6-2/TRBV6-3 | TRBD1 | CASSVQGRIQETQYF | TGTGCCAGCAGTGTACAGGGGCGGATTCAAGAGACCCAGTACTTC
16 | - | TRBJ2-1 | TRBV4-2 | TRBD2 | CASSQVASGAYNEQFF | TGTGCCAGCAGCCAAGTGGCCAGCGGGGCCTACAATGAGCAGTTCTTC
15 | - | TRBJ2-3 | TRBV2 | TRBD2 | CASSALVVAGDTQYF | TGTGCCAGCAGTGCATTGGTGGTAGCGGGGGATACGCAGTATTTT
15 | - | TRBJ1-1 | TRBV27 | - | CASQGLGSAKTEAFF | TGTGCCAGCCAGGGGTTGGGCAGTGCGAAAACTGAAGCTTTCTTT
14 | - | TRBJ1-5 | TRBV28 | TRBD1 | CASRETGGIQPQHF | TGTGCCAGCAGAGAAACAGGGGGCATTCAGCCCCAGCATTTT
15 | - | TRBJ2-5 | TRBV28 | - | CASSSLGLAQETQYF | TGTGCCAGCAGTTCTCTGGGACTTGCCCAAGAGACCCAGTACTTC
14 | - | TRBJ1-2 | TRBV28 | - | CASSLGLQNYGYTF | TGTGCCAGCAGTTTAGGTCTTCAGAACTATGGCTACACCTTC
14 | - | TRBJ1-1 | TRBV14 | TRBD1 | CASSRGQGITEAFF | TGTGCCAGCAGCCGCGGACAGGGAATCACTGAAGCTTTCTTT
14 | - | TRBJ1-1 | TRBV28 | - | CASRRAGVSSEAFF | TGTGCCAGCAGGAGGGCAGGGGTCAGTTCTGAAGCTTTCTTT
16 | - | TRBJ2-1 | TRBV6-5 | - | CASSYSAGTTYNEQFF | TGTGCCAGCAGTTACTCGGCGGGAACCACCTACAATGAGCAGTTCTTC